These T cell receptor beta chains were read from a single sample in a study of Graves' ophthalmopathy and Graves' hyperthyroidism. TCRdb reanalysed the multiplex PCR reads using MiXCR and keeps one entry per CDR3 protein. The table lists approximately 700,000 distinct CDR3 sequences, over 40% of them singletons. What was sequenced was peripheral blood. The receptors here all came from an adult man with Graves' ophthalmopathy. Each CDR3 is given with its conserved first and last residue. D genes are given only for firm matches.

D gene	V gene	J gene	CDR3 protein
-	TRBV7-9	TRBJ2-1	CASSLVGNEQFF
-	TRBV7-2	TRBJ1-2	CASSIYTAQGYTF
TRBD2	TRBV7-8	TRBJ2-5	CASSHGGGIAETQYF
TRBD1	TRBV7-9	TRBJ2-7	CASSPKDRFPYEQYF
-	TRBV2	TRBJ2-7	CASSLDGLSYEQYF
TRBD2	TRBV7-9	TRBJ2-5	CASSLGRGSETQYF
TRBD1	TRBV7-2	TRBJ2-7	CASSSGGTGPYEQYF
-	TRBV19	TRBJ1-1	CASSIGAGPKAFF
TRBD2	TRBV7-8	-	CASSLVAGDGANEQFF
-	TRBV12-3/TRBV12-4	TRBJ2-7	CASSLDSRGYEQYF
-	TRBV7-9	TRBJ2-7	CASSLALTSSQDITYEQYF
TRBD1	TRBV29-1	TRBJ1-2	CSSLDRNNYGYTF
-	TRBV2	TRBJ2-5	CASKRAQGETQYF
TRBD2	TRBV7-2	TRBJ2-7	CASSGRRLAVSSYEQYF
TRBD1	TRBV2	TRBJ1-2	CASGGRRSSFGQGNYGYTF
-	TRBV7-3	TRBJ2-2	CASSLARGGELFF
-	TRBV9	TRBJ2-7	CASSVDPEASYEQYF
-	TRBV29-1	TRBJ1-2	CSVEFDSPNYGYTF
-	TRBV20-1	TRBJ1-1	CSARQIGSAEAYF
-	TRBV12-3/TRBV12-4	TRBJ1-1	CASSHRNTEAFF
-	TRBV3-1	TRBJ2-7	CASSQKTAIYEQYF
-	TRBV19	TRBJ1-1	CASSGRNTEASF
-	TRBV10-3	TRBJ2-7	CASSQADRRGYEQYF
-	TRBV11-2	TRBJ2-7	CASSLTRTPYEQYF
TRBD1	TRBV19	TRBJ2-7	CASSTTGFYEQYF
-	TRBV19	TRBJ2-2	CATGGGGRTGELFF
-	TRBV4-2	TRBJ1-5	CASSQTPFRGQPQHF
-	TRBV7-6	TRBJ2-7	CASSLGTHYEQYF
-	TRBV11-2	TRBJ1-1	CASSLNPWAGQDTEAFF
TRBD1	TRBV4-1	TRBJ1-5	CASSSRDSNQPQHF
TRBD1	TRBV2	TRBJ1-1	CASSADDTQGAGTEAFF
TRBD1	TRBV2	TRBJ1-1	CASRRTGLGTEAFF
TRBD1	TRBV20-1	TRBJ1-1	CSAYGTEAPKAFF
-	TRBV19	TRBJ2-6	CASKLGYSGANVLTF
TRBD2	TRBV2	TRBJ2-2	CASSASGTSGGAIAGELFF
TRBD1	TRBV2	TRBJ1-4	CASRNGEEGQVFF
-	TRBV13	TRBJ1-1	CASGLAGPNTEAFF
-	TRBV15	TRBJ2-2	CATSRDTAANTGELFF
-	TRBV10-3	TRBJ2-5	CASSEAVWGWYQETQYF
-	TRBV6-1	TRBJ1-5	CASSEVEMSNQPQHF
TRBD2	TRBV7-8	TRBJ2-7	CVSSLELAGVTEQYF
-	TRBV25-1	TRBJ1-6	CASSEGGSASNSPLHF
-	TRBV10-3	TRBJ1-1	CAISENTGEGTEAFF
-	TRBV25-1	TRBJ1-6	CAGDNSPLHF
-	TRBV15	TRBJ1-6	CATSRTENSPLHF
-	TRBV7-3	TRBJ2-2	CASSFRGGTGELFF
-	TRBV2	TRBJ1-2	CASVEEGRWPGDYTF
-	TRBV10-3	TRBJ1-1	CAIRGGGHGTEAFF
TRBD1	TRBV29-1	TRBJ1-1	CSLQTGGTEAFF
-	TRBV29-1	TRBJ1-2	CSGRDLPYGYTF
-	TRBV7-8	TRBJ2-5	CASIFRGDQETQYF
-	TRBV20-1	TRBJ2-5	CSANPQETQYF
-	TRBV7-9	TRBJ1-5	CASSSLRDTDSNQPQHF
TRBD2	TRBV7-8	TRBJ2-5	CASSLTSGVQETQYF